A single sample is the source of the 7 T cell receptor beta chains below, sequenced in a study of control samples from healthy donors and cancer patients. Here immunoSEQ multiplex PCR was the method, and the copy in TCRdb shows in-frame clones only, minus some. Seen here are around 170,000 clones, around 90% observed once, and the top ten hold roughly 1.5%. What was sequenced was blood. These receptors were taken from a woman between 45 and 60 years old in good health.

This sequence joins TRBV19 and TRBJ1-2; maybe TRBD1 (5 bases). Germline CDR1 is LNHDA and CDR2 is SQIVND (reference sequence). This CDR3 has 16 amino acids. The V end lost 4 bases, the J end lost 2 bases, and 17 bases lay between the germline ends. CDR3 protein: CASSNWPRDPNYGYTF. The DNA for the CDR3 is TGTGCCAGTAGTAATTGGCCCAGGGACCCAAACTATGGCTACACCTTC.

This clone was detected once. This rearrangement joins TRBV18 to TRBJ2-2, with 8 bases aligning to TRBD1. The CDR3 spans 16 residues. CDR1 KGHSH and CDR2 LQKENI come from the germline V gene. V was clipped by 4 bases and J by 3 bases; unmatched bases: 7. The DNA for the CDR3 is TGTGCCAGCTCACAAAGGACAGGGTCGGACACCGGGGAGCTGTTTTTT. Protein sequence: CASSQRTGSDTGELFF.

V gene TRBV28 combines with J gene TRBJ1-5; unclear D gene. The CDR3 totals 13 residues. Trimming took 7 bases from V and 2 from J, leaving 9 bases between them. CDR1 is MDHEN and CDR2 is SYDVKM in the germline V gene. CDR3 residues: CASTPPGNQPQHF. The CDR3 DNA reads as TGTGCCAGCACCCCCCCGGGCAATCAGCCCCAGCATTTT. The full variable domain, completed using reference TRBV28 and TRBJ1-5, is DVKVTQSSRYLVKRTGEKVFLECVQDMDHENMFWYRQDPGLGLRLIYFSYDVKMKEKGDIPEGYSVSREKKERFSLILESASTNQTSMYLCASTPPGNQPQHFGDGTRLSIL.

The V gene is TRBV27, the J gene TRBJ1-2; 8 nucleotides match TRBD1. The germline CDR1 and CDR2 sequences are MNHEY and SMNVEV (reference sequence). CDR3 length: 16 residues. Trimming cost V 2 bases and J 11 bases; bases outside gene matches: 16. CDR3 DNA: TGTGCCAGCAGTTTAGTCCGGTTGGACAGGGTCCTGGCTTACACCTTC. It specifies CASSLVRLDRVLAYTF.

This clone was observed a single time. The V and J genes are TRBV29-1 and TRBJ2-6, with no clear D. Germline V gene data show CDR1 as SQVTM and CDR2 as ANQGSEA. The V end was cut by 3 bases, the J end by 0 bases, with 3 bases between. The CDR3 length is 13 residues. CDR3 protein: CSVDLSGANVLTF. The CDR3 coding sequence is TGCAGCGTTGACCTCTCTGGGGCCAACGTCCTGACTTTC.

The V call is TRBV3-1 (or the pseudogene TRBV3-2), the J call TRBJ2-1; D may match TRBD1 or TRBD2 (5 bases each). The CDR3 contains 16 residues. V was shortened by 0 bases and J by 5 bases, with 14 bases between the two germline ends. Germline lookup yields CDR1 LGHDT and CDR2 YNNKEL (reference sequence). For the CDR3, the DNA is TGTGCCAGCAGCCAAGAGAGTTTACTGGGGGACAATGAGCAGTTCTTC. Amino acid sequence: CASSQESLLGDNEQFF.

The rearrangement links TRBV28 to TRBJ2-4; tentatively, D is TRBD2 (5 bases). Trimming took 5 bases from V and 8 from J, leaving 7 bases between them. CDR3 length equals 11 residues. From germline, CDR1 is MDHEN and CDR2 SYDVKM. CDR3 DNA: TGTGCCAGCAGTGAGGAGGACATTCAGTACTTC. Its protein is CASSEEDIQYF.